The 10 T cell receptor beta chains reported below all come from one sample, sequenced in a study of T-cell reconstitution after alpha-beta-depleted transplantation in children. Construction of the TCRbeta library involved unique molecular identifiers. Via MiXCR, TCRdb re-called the PCR reads, giving one row per CDR3 protein. The sample yields 540,000 or so distinct CDR3 sequences, roughly 23% seen once. The source was PBMCs, mostly from graft donor cells, collected 360 days after TCRalphabeta/CD19-depleted stem cell transplant. These receptors were taken from a boy less than two years old who had a stem cell transplant for acute myeloid leukemia, so the T cells may come from the graft donor.

The table lists this clonotype with a few counts. The genes are TRBV7-2 and TRBJ1-2; possible D gene TRBD1, 6 bases. The germline V gene encodes CDR1 SGHTA and CDR2 FQGNSA. The V gene lost 5 bases and the J gene lost 6 bases, with 16 bases spanning the gap. The CDR3 extends over 14 amino acids. CDR3: CASSIYRDKDGYTF. The CDR3 coding sequence is TGTGCCAGCAGCATATACCGGGACAAGGATGGCTACACCTTC.

This clonotype has a count of ten or more. The chain joins TRBV12-3 or TRBV12-4 to TRBJ2-3; 7 bases line up with TRBD1. This CDR3 has 15 amino acids. V was clipped by 7 bases and J by 0 bases; unmatched bases: 7. The CDR3 DNA follows: TGTGCCAGCAACCCCAGGGGGTTAAGCACAGATACGCAGTATTTT. Translated: CASNPRGLSTDTQYF.

This clonotype was seen ten or more times. The chain combines TRBV6-5 with TRBJ2-3; unclear D gene. V gave up 2 bases and J gave up 0 bases, with 9 bases separating them. The CDR3 extends over 15 amino acids. Per germline, CDR1 MNHEY and CDR2 SVGAGI. CDR3 loop: CASSYRLSSTDTQYF. CDR3 DNA: TGTGCCAGCAGTTACAGGCTATCTAGCACAGATACGCAGTATTTT.

This clonotype was seen repeatedly, ten times or more. The chain carries TRBV18 and TRBJ2-3; D is uncertain. V was shortened by 5 bases and J by 4 bases, with 7 bases between the two germline ends. The CDR3 loop spans 12 amino acids. Looked up from germline, CDR1 is KGHSH and CDR2 is LQKENI. CDR3 in amino acids: CASSRVADTQYF. CDR3 sequence (DNA): TGTGCCAGCTCAAGGGTGGCAGATACGCAGTATTTT.

This clonotype has a count of ten or more. CDR3 DNA: TGCAGTGCGGGGGCTGGGGAGCAGTTCTTC. This gives the protein CSAGAGEQFF. The chain uses TRBV20-1 and TRBJ2-1; tentatively, D is TRBD1 (6 bases). The CDR3 spans 10 residues. The V end lost 6 bases, the J end lost 10 bases, and 10 bases lay between the germline ends. Germline CDR1 is DFQATT and CDR2 is SNEGSKA (reference sequence).

This clonotype was found a few times. The chain couples TRBV28 to TRBJ1-2; the D gene is possibly TRBD1 (5 bases). V lost 6 bases to trimming and J lost 9 bases, with 11 bases between them. CDR1 is MDHEN, CDR2 SYDVKM, per germline. The CDR3 is 11 amino acids. The CDR3: CASSSRDRYTF. The CDR3, as DNA: TGTGCCAGCAGCTCCCGGGACCGCTACACCTTC.

V and J are TRBV20-1 and TRBJ2-6; 8 nucleotides line up with TRBD1. J was trimmed by 0 bases and V by 6 bases; bases with no gene match: 4. This CDR3 is 15 amino acids long. Germline values: CDR1 DFQATT, CDR2 SNEGSKA (reference sequence). Written as DNA, the CDR3 is TGCAGTGCCCCGGACAGGGCCTCTGGGGCCAACGTCCTGACTTTC. As protein: CSAPDRASGANVLTF.

This clonotype was counted a few times. The chain carries TRBV6-5 and TRBJ1-3, with 9 bases matching TRBD1. Germline loops: CDR1 MNHEY, CDR2 SVGAGI. CDR3 size: 16 residues. With V trimmed by 7 bases and J by 3 bases, 10 bases remained unmatched. This CDR3 is CASNREQGAIGNTIYF. CDR3 DNA sequence: TGTGCCAGCAATCGGGAACAGGGGGCCATTGGAAACACCATATATTTT.

The genes are TRBV7-9 and TRBJ2-1; 9 bases are shared with TRBD2. There are 15 residues in the CDR3. The ends lost 5 bases at V and 7 bases at J; junction bases unmatched: 9. CDR1 is SEHNR, CDR2 FQNEAQ, per germline (reference sequence). CDR3: CASSPRGTSWNEQFF. Here the CDR3 DNA reads TGTGCCAGCAGCCCTAGGGGGACTAGCTGGAATGAGCAGTTCTTC.

The chain recombines TRBV5-1 with TRBJ2-5; maybe TRBD1 (6 bases). V was trimmed by 8 bases and J by 5 bases, leaving 10 bases between them. Germline assignment: CDR1 SGHRS and CDR2 YFSETQ. The CDR3 covers 11 residues. The CDR3 DNA sequence: TGCGCCAGTCAGGGGCATGAGACCCAGTACTTC. Translation gives CASQGHETQYF.